Listed below are T cell receptor beta chains from one sample, sequenced in a study of CD8 T cells in Susac syndrome. Via MiXCR, TCRdb re-called the immunoSEQ multiplex PCR reads, giving one row per CDR3 protein. The top ten clones hold approximately 0.1% of a sample with about 240,000 distinct CDR3 sequences, almost 97% of them seen once. Input material: CD4+ T cells from PBMCs. These receptors all come from a human donor with Susac syndrome. The CDR3 runs from the conserved cysteine through the conserved F or W. The order of the fields is D gene, clone size, V gene, J gene, CDR3 protein, CDR3 DNA. A D gene is named only where the DNA matches it firmly. Not all rows give a size; the values are once, few, many and, for expanded clones, a class.

TRBD1	.	TRBV6-5	TRBJ2-5	CASSPGQGKVETQYF	TGTGCCAGCAGCCCCGGACAGGGAAAGGTAGAGACCCAGTACTTC
.	.	TRBV12-3/TRBV12-4	TRBJ1-5	CASSPRTVSNQPQHF	TGTGCCAGCAGCCCTAGGACAGTTAGCAATCAGCCCCAGCATTTT
.	.	TRBV27	TRBJ2-1	CASSWRAGSYNEQFF	TGTGCCAGCTCGTGGCGGGCTGGCTCCTACAATGAGCAGTTCTTC
.	.	TRBV7-2	TRBJ2-3	CATLADTQYF	TGTGCGACCCTCGCAGATACGCAGTATTTT
.	.	TRBV3-1	TRBJ2-1	CASSLGTEIEQFF	TGTGCCAGCAGCCTTGGGACTGAGATTGAGCAGTTCTTC
.	.	TRBV5-1	TRBJ1-5	CASSLSGNSNQPQHF	TGCGCCAGCAGCTTGTCGGGAAATAGCAATCAGCCCCAGCATTTT
TRBD1	.	TRBV7-2	TRBJ1-2	CASSSLDRASLYGYTF	TGTGCCAGCAGCTCCCTAGACAGGGCCTCTTTGTATGGCTACACCTTC
.	.	TRBV28	TRBJ1-2	CATPARQNYGYTF	TGTGCCACCCCGGCCCGGCAGAACTATGGCTACACCTTC
.	.	TRBV29-1	TRBJ2-1	CSVELRVGRHNEQFF	TGCAGCGTTGAGCTTCGGGTGGGTCGACACAATGAGCAGTTCTTC
.	.	TRBV20-1	TRBJ2-3	CSAPLGDTQYF	TGCAGTGCTCCCCTGGGAGATACGCAGTATTTT
TRBD2	.	TRBV7-6	TRBJ2-3	CASSKTSLAVDTQYF	TGTGCCAGCAGCAAGACTAGCCTCGCGGTTGACACGCAGTATTTT
TRBD1	.	TRBV19	TRBJ1-2	CASSPPDRGSYGYTF	TGTGCCAGTAGTCCCCCCGACAGGGGCTCCTATGGCTACACCTTC
.	.	TRBV20-1	TRBJ1-1	CSARVAGGNTEAFF	TGCAGTGCTAGAGTCGCTGGGGGCAACACTGAAGCTTTCTTT
TRBD1	.	TRBV7-9	TRBJ1-2	CASSLAGQGSFGYTF	TGTGCCAGCAGCTTAGCTGGACAGGGCTCCTTTGGCTACACCTTC
TRBD2	.	TRBV11-1	TRBJ2-4	CASSRRTLAGGPLAKNIQYF	TGTGCCAGCAGCCGACGGACACTAGCGGGAGGGCCCCTAGCCAAAAACATTCAGTACTTC
TRBD1	.	TRBV29-1	TRBJ2-7	CSAGTGTYEQYF	TGCAGCGCCGGGACAGGGACCTACGAGCAGTACTTC
.	.	TRBV9	TRBJ1-3	CASSVEENTIYF	TGTGCCAGCAGCGTAGAGGAAAACACCATATATTTT
.	.	TRBV24-1	TRBJ1-1	CATAKGTEAFF	TGTGCCACCGCAAAGGGGACTGAAGCTTTCTTT
TRBD1	.	TRBV24-1	TRBJ2-3	CATSDPRQGSTVDTQYF	TGTGCCACCAGTGATCCCCGACAGGGTTCGACTGTCGATACGCAGTATTTT
.	.	TRBV6-1	TRBJ2-1	CASSGRGQFF	TGTGCCAGCAGCGGGAGAGGGCAGTTCTTC
TRBD2	.	TRBV20-1	TRBJ2-1	CSAGTSGSTARGEQFF	TGCAGTGCCGGGACTAGCGGGAGTACGGCTCGGGGTGAGCAGTTCTTC
.	once	TRBV6-5	TRBJ1-5	CASSNRVNQPQHF	TGTGCCAGCAGTAACAGGGTCAATCAGCCCCAGCATTTT
.	.	TRBV5-1	TRBJ2-1	CASSLVIAVAYNEQFF	TGCGCCAGCAGCTTGGTAATAGCGGTAGCCTACAATGAGCAGTTCTTC
TRBD1	.	TRBV5-1	TRBJ1-2	CASSLFSRGHYGYTF	TGCGCCAGCAGCTTGTTTTCGAGGGGGCACTATGGCTACACCTTC
TRBD1	.	TRBV29-1	TRBJ2-2	CSVGAGTDHFNTGELFF	TGCAGCGTGGGGGCCGGGACAGATCACTTTAACACCGGGGAGCTGTTTTTT
.	.	TRBV5-6	TRBJ2-1	CASSLVVQPRWDEQFF	TGTGCCAGCAGCTTGGTAGTACAGCCGAGATGGGATGAGCAGTTCTTC
TRBD2	once	TRBV7-2	TRBJ2-2	CASSRAGADTGELFF	TGTGCCAGCTCGCGGGCGGGAGCTGACACCGGGGAGCTGTTTTTT
.	.	TRBV16	TRBJ1-2	CASSPNYDYGYTF	TGTGCCAGCAGCCCAAACTATGACTATGGCTACACCTTC
.	.	TRBV30	TRBJ1-1	CAWSVTRTGAFF	TGTGCCTGGAGTGTCACTAGGACGGGTGCTTTCTTT
.	.	TRBV28	TRBJ1-4	CASTTGQSNEKLFF	TGTGCCAGCACCACCGGACAGAGTAATGAAAAACTGTTTTTT
.	.	TRBV29-1	TRBJ2-5	CSVARGAGQETQYF	TGCAGCGTGGCTCGGGGGGCAGGGCAAGAGACCCAGTACTTC
.	.	TRBV7-9	TRBJ1-1	CASSLVSGGTEAFF	TGTGCCAGCAGCTTAGTCTCGGGGGGCACTGAAGCTTTCTTT
.	.	TRBV29-1	TRBJ2-7	CSVDRENVPGHEQYF	TGCAGCGTTGACAGGGAAAACGTCCCGGGCCACGAGCAGTACTTC
TRBD1	once	TRBV12-3/TRBV12-4	TRBJ1-2	CASSTGVGYTF	TGTGCCAGCAGCACAGGGGTTGGCTACACCTTC
.	.	TRBV20-1	TRBJ1-2	CSARASHGYTF	TGCAGTGCTAGGGCCTCCCATGGCTACACCTTC
.	once	TRBV9	TRBJ2-6	CASSVVGQYSGANVLTF	TGTGCCAGCAGCGTAGTGGGCCAGTACTCTGGGGCCAACGTCCTGACTTTC